This T cell receptor beta chain was found in a study of cytomegalovirus exposure and HLA in healthy donors. Whole-study results and caveats: Later on, an analysis tied 15,000 to 20,000 TCR beta sequences to HLA alleles at 0.05 false discovery rate. Likely technical artifact: a cluster of highly shared sequence variants.

Turning to this clone: The antigen remains unidentified.

Germline CDR1 reads SGHRS; CDR2 reads YFSETQ. Deletions cut 2 bases from V and 3 bases from J, with 8 bases between. The CDR3 contains 14 residues. Researchers ran the PCR with 60 Vbeta and 13 Jbeta primers. TCRdb's table, derived via immunoSEQ multiplex PCR, lists solely in-frame clones and lacks some. The table has about 86,000 clones, about 71% seen once; the top ten hold about 7.7%. The chain recombines TRBV5-1 with TRBJ2-2; D unresolved. Sequencing was performed on PBMCs. The sequence was collected from a man between 60 and 70 years old in good health and CMV-seronegative. The CDR3: CASSLSPDTGELFF. The CDR3 DNA follows: TGCGCCAGCAGCTTATCCCCCGACACCGGGGAGCTGTTTTTT.